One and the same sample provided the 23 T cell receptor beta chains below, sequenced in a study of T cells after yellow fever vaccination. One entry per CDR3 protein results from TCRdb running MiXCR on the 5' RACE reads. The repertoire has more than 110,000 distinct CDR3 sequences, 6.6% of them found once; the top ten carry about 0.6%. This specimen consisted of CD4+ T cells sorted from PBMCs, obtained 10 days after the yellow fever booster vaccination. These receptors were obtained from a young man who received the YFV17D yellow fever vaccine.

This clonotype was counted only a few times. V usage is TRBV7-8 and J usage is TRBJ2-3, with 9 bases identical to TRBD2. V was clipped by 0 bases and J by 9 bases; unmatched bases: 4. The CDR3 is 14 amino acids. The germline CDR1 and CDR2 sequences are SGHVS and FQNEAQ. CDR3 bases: TGTGCCAGCAGCTTAGCTGTAGCGGGAGCGACGCAGTATTTT. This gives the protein CASSLAVAGATQYF.

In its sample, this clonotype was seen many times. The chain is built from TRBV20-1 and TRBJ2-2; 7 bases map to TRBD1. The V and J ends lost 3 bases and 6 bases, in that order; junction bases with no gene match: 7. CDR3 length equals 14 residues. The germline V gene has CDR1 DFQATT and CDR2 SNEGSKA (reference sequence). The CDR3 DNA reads TGCAGTGCTAGCTACTCGACAGGGTCCGGGGAGCTGTTTTTT. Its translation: CSASYSTGSGELFF.

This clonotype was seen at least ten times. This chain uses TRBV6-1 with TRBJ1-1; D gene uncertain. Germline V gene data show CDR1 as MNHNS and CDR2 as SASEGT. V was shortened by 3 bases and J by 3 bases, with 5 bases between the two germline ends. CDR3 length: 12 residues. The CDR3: CASSDRDTEAFF. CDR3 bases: TGTGCCAGCAGTGACCGCGACACTGAAGCTTTCTTT.

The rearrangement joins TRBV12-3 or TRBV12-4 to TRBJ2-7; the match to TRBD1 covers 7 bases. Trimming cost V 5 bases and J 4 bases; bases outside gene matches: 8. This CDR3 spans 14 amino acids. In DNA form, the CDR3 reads TGTGCCAGCAGTCGACAGGGCGTTTCGTACGAGCAGTACTTC. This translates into CASSRQGVSYEQYF.

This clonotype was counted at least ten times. The CDR3, as DNA: TGCAGCGTTGAACCTAGTACAGATACGCAGTATTTT. Amino acid sequence: CSVEPSTDTQYF. The chain has TRBV29-1 and TRBJ2-3; no firm D call. This CDR3 has 12 amino acids. Trimming pared 2 bases from V and 3 bases from J, leaving 6 bases between. Germline CDR1 reads SQVTM; CDR2 reads ANQGSEA.

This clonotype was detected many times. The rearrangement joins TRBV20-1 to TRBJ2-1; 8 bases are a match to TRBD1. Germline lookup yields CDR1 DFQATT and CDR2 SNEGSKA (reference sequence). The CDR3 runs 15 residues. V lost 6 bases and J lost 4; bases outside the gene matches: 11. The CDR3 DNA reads TGCAGTGCCATTCGAGGACAGGGCGAGTACAATGAGCAGTTCTTC. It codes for CSAIRGQGEYNEQFF.

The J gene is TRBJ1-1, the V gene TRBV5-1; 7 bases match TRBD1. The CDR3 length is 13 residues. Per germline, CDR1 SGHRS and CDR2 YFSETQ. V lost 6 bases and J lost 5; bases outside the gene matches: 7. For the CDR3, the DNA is TGCGCCAGCACCCAGGACAGGTGGACTGAAGCTTTCTTT. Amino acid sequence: CASTQDRWTEAFF.

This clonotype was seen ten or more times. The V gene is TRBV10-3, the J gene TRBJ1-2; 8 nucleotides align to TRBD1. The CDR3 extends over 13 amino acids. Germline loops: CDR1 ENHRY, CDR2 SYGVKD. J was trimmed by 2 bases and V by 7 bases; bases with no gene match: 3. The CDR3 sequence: CAITRQGNYGYTF. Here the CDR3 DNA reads TGTGCCATCACCAGACAGGGGAACTATGGCTACACCTTC.

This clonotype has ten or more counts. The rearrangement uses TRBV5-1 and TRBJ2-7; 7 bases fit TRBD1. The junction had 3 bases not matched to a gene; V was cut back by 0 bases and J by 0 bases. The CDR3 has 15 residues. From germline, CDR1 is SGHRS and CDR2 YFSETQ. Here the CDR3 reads CASSLGGTDSYEQYF. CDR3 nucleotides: TGCGCCAGCAGCTTGGGGGGGACAGACTCCTACGAGCAGTACTTC.

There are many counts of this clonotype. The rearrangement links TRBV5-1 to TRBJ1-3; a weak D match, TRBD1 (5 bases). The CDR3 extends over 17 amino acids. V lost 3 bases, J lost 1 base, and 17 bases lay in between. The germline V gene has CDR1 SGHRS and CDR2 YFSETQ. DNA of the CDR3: TGCGCCAGCAGCTCACTTGGACAACCGTGGTCTGGAAACACCATATATTTT. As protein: CASSSLGQPWSGNTIYF.

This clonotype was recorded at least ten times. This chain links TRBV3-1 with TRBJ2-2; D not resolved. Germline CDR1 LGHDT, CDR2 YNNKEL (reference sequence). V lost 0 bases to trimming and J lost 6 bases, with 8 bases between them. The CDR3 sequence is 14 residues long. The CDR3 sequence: CASSQEGRSGELFF. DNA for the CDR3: TGTGCCAGCAGCCAAGAGGGAAGGTCCGGGGAGCTGTTTTTT. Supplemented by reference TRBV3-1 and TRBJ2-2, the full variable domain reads DTAVSQTPKYLVTQMGNDKSIKCEQNLGHDTMYWYKQDSKKFLKIMFSYNNKELIINETVPNRFSPKSPDKAHLNLHINSLELGDSAVYFCASSQEGRSGELFFGEGSRLTVL.

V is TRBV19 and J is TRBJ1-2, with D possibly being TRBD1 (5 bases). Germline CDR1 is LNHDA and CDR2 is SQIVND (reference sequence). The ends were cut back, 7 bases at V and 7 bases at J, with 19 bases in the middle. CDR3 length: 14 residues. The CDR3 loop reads CASNPKAGVVGYTF. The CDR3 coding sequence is TGTGCCAGTAACCCAAAAGCGGGGGTTGTTGGCTACACCTTC. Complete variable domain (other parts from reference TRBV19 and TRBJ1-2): DGGITQSPKYLFRKEGQNVTLSCEQNLNHDAMYWYRQDPGQGLRLIYYSQIVNDFQKGDIAEGYSVSREKKESFPLTVTSAQKNPTAFYLCASNPKAGVVGYTFGSGTRLTVV.

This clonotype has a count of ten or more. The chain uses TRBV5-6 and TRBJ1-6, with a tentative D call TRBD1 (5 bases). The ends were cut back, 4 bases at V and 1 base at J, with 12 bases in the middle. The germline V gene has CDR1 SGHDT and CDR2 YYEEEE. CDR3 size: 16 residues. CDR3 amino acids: CASSLQTASYNSPLHF. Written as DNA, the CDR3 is TGTGCCAGCAGCCTCCAGACAGCTTCCTATAATTCACCCCTCCACTTT.

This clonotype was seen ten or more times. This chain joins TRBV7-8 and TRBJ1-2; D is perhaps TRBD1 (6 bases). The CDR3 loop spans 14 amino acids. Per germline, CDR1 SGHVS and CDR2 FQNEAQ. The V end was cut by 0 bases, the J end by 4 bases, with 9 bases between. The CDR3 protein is CASSLANRAYGYTF. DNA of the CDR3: TGTGCCAGCAGCTTAGCGAACAGGGCCTATGGCTACACCTTC.

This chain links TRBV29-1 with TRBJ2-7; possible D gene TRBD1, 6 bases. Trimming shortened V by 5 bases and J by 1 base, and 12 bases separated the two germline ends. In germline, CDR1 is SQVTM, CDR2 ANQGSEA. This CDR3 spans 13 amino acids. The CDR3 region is CSVWTRGSYEQYF. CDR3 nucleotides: TGCAGCGTTTGGACAAGGGGGTCCTACGAGCAGTACTTC.

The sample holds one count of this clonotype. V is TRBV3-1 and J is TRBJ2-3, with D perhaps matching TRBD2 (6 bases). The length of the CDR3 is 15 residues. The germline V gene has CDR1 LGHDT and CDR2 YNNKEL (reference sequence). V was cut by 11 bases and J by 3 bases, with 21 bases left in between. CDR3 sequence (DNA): TGTGCCTCCTGCAAGCGGGTCCCTTCGACAGATACGCAGTATTTT. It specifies CASCKRVPSTDTQYF.

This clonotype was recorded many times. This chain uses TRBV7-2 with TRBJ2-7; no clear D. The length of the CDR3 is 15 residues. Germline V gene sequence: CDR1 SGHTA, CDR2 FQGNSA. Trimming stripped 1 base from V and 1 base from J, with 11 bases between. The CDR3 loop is CASSLDPGKSYEQYF. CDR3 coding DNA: TGTGCCAGCAGCTTAGATCCAGGAAAGTCCTACGAGCAGTACTTC.

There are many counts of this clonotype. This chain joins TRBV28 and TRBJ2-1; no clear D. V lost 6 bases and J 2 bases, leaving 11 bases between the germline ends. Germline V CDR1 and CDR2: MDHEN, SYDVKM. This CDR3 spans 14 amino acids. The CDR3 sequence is CASSLRGPYNEQFF. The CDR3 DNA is TGTGCCAGCAGCCTCCGAGGCCCCTACAATGAGCAGTTCTTC.

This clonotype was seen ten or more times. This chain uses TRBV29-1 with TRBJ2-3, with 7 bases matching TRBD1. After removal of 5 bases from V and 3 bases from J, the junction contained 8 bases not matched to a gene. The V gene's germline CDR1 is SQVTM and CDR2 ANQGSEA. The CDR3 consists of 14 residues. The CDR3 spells CSVLTRGQTDTQYF. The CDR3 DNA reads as TGCAGCGTTTTAACTAGGGGGCAAACAGATACGCAGTATTTT.

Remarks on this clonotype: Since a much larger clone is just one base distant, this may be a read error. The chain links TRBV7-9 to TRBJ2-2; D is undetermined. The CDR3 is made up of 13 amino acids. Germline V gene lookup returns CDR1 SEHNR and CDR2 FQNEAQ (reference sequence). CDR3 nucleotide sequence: TGTGCCAGCTGCTTCTTGGCCACCGGGGAGCTGTTTTTT. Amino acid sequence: CASCFLATGELFF.

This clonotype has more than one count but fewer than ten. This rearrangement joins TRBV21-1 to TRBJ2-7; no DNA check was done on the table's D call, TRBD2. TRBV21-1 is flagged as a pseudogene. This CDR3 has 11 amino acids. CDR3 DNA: TGTGCCAGCAGCAAAGCGTCCGGACTAAGATTC. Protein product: CASSKASGLRF.

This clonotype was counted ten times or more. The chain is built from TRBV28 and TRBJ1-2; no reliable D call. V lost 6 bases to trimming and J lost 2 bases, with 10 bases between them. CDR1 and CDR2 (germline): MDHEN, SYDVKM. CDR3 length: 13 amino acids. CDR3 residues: CASSEGGNYGYTF. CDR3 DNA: TGTGCCAGCAGCGAGGGCGGCAACTATGGCTACACCTTC.

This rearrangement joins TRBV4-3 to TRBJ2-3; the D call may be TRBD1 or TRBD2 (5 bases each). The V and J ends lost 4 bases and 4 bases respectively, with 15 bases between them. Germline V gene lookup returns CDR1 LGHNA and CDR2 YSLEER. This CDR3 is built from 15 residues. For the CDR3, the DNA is TGCGCCAGCAGCCCCAGAGGGGCGGCGGCAGATACGCAGTATTTT. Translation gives CASSPRGAAADTQYF.